The 7 T cell receptor beta chains below all came from one sample that was sequenced in a study of neurological immune-mediated disorders. TCRdb itself ran the 5' RACE reads through MiXCR, one entry per CDR3 protein. The table lists about 31,000 distinct CDR3 sequences, about 4% of them singletons. Source material: CD4+ T cells from blood. The receptors here all came from a woman aged 40 to 49 in good health.

This clonotype was observed many times. This chain connects TRBV4-2 to TRBJ2-3; 8 bases agree with TRBD2. Looked up from germline, CDR1 is LGHNA and CDR2 is YNFKEQ. Trimming at V came to 2 bases and at J to 0 bases, leaving 4 bases not matched to a gene. This CDR3 is 16 amino acids long. CDR3 nucleotide sequence: TGTGCCAGCAGCCAAAATGCGGGGGGAAGCACAGATACGCAGTATTTT. Translation gives CASSQNAGGSTDTQYF.

In its sample, this clonotype was seen many times. The chain is built from TRBV4-1 and TRBJ2-1, with TRBD2 as a possible D gene (5 bases). This CDR3 region has 14 residues. CDR1 and CDR2 from the germline V gene are MGHRA and YSYEKL. Trimming removed 3 bases at V and 8 bases at J, with 14 bases between. CDR3 DNA sequence: TGCGCCAGCAGCCAGGTCATGAGGGTCCATGAGCAGTTCTTC. Its translation: CASSQVMRVHEQFF.

This clonotype was detected ten times or more. The J gene is TRBJ1-2, the V gene TRBV2; D unresolved. Trimming shortened V by 3 bases and J by 5 bases, and 10 bases separated the two germline ends. Germline V CDR1 and CDR2: SNHLY, FYNNEI. The CDR3 covers 13 residues. The CDR3 loop is CASSDDGLYGYTF. In DNA, the CDR3 is TGTGCCAGCAGTGACGACGGGTTGTATGGCTACACCTTC.

This clonotype was picked up many times. The rearrangement uses TRBV6-1 and TRBJ2-2; the match to TRBD2 covers 8 bases. V lost 6 bases and J lost 1; bases outside the gene matches: 4. Germline CDR1 reads MNHNS; CDR2 reads SASEGT. This CDR3 has 15 residues. CDR3 DNA: TGTGCCAGCAGGTCGCGGGGGGAGAACACCGGGGAGCTGTTTTTT. Translation gives CASRSRGENTGELFF.

In its sample, this clonotype was seen many times. The chain couples TRBV18 to TRBJ2-5, with TRBD2 as a possible D gene (6 bases). The CDR3 loop spans 15 amino acids. V lost 0 bases and J lost 5, with 13 bases in between. Germline V gives CDR1 KGHSH, CDR2 LQKENI. This CDR3 is CASSPPGLVRETQYF. The CDR3 coding sequence is TGTGCCAGCTCACCACCGGGACTCGTTAGGGAGACCCAGTACTTC. The entire variable domain, with the rest obtained from reference TRBV18 and TRBJ2-5, is as follows: NAGVMQNPRHLVRRRGQEARLRCSPMKGHSHVYWYRQLPEEGLKFMVYLQKENIIDESGMPKERFSAEFPKEGPSILRIQQVVRGDSAAYFCASSPPGLVRETQYFGPGTRLLVL.

The sample holds many counts of this clonotype. The gene calls are TRBV20-1 and TRBJ2-5, with 10 bases lining up with TRBD2. J gave up 6 bases and V 6 bases, and 10 bases lay outside the gene matches. Germline CDR1 reads DFQATT; CDR2 reads SNEGSKA (reference sequence). CDR3 length equals 14 residues. The DNA for the CDR3 is TGCAGTGCACCGCTAGCGGGAGTTACCCAGACCCAGTACTTC. Its translation: CSAPLAGVTQTQYF.

This clonotype showed up many times. The V gene is TRBV19, the J gene TRBJ2-3, with TRBD2 as a possible D gene (6 bases). The germline V and J ends were trimmed by 4 bases and 1 base, with 9 bases remaining between them. The CDR3 is 14 amino acids. Germline V gives CDR1 LNHDA, CDR2 SQIVND (reference sequence). Written as DNA, the CDR3 is TGTGCCAGTAGTACACCGGGAGGCACAGATACGCAGTATTTT. Amino acids: CASSTPGGTDTQYF.